A single sample gave rise to the 27 T cell receptor beta chains below, sequenced in a study of shared clonotypes between healthy human individuals. Positively selected for CCR7, the CD45RO-negative cells used as naive CD8 cells excluded terminally differentiated effector memory CD45RA+ cells. Sequencing used immunoSEQ multiplex PCR; TCRdb keeps in-frame clones, though not all of them. The sample gives around 2.1 million clones, roughly 91% of which show up once; 1.5% to 2% is in the top ten. The source material was naive CD8+ T cells from PBMCs. These receptors came from a man between 18 and 29 years old in good health. Some clones in this sample may be carry-over from other donors' samples.

The genes are TRBV5-5 and TRBJ1-3; D unclear. Germline V gene data show CDR1 as SGHKS and CDR2 as YYEKEE (reference sequence). V lost 0 bases, J lost 0 bases, and 10 bases lay in between. The CDR3 totals 16 residues. The CDR3 reads CASSLAGSPSGNTIYF. In nucleotides, the CDR3 is TGTGCCAGCAGCTTGGCCGGGTCCCCCTCTGGAAACACCATATATTTT.

The genes are TRBV28 and TRBJ2-1, with 11 bases matching TRBD2. V gave up 5 bases and J gave up 0 bases; unmatched junction bases: 12. Germline CDR1 and CDR2: MDHEN and SYDVKM. The CDR3 is made up of 19 amino acids. The CDR3 DNA follows: TGTGCCAGCAGTCCTTACCGATGGACTAGCGGGCACTCCTACAATGAGCAGTTCTTC. Its protein product is CASSPYRWTSGHSYNEQFF.

The chain employs TRBV30 and TRBJ1-2, with unresolved D. Germline CDR1 and CDR2: GTSNPN and SVGIG (reference sequence). V was trimmed by 2 bases and J by 4 bases, leaving 11 bases between them. This CDR3 spans 13 amino acids. The CDR3 protein is CAWSTGFRYGYTF. In DNA form, the CDR3 reads TGTGCCTGGAGTACTGGGTTTCGCTATGGCTACACCTTC.

The chain joins TRBV28 to TRBJ1-1, with 10 bases identical to TRBD1. The CDR3 consists of 17 residues. Germline CDR1 and CDR2: MDHEN and SYDVKM. The V gene end was trimmed by 5 bases and the J gene end by 5 bases; junction bases not matched to a gene: 14. The chain's CDR3 is CASSTPLTGTGVTEAFF. The CDR3 DNA follows: TGTGCCAGCAGTACTCCTCTTACCGGGACAGGGGTGACTGAAGCTTTCTTT.

The rearrangement uses TRBV4-1 and TRBJ2-7; D unresolved. V lost 0 bases, J lost 2 bases, and 8 bases lay in between. CDR3 length equals 14 residues. Germline CDR1 and CDR2: MGHRA and YSYEKL. The CDR3 spells CASSQDKLAYEQYF. Written as DNA, the CDR3 is TGCGCCAGCAGCCAAGATAAGTTGGCCTACGAGCAGTACTTC.

The count of this clone is one. This chain connects TRBV15 to TRBJ1-2; D is perhaps TRBD1 (5 bases). The V gene's germline CDR1 is LNHNV and CDR2 YYDKDF (reference sequence). The CDR3 sequence is 15 residues long. Trimming removed 5 bases at V and 3 bases at J, with 16 bases between. The DNA of the CDR3 is TGTGCCACCAGCCGGGGGAGGGGACTCGACTATGGCTACACCTTC. This sequence encodes CATSRGRGLDYGYTF.

The chain has TRBV4-1 and TRBJ2-7, with 13 nucleotides matching TRBD2. This CDR3 comprises 18 residues. CDR1 is MGHRA and CDR2 is YSYEKL in the germline V gene. Losses at the gene ends were 5 bases for V and 3 bases for J; bases not matched to a gene: 13. In DNA, the CDR3 is TGCGCCAGCAGCTATCTGTTAGGGACTAGCGGGACAAACTACGAGCAGTACTTC. The encoded protein is CASSYLLGTSGTNYEQYF.

The sample holds one count of this clone. The chain uses TRBV10-3 and TRBJ2-1; 8 bases align to TRBD1. Germline V lookup: CDR1 ENHRY, CDR2 SYGVKD. V was clipped by 2 bases and J by 4 bases; unmatched bases: 10. The CDR3 extends over 17 amino acids. The CDR3 DNA sequence: TGTGCCATCAGTGAGACCATAGACAGGGGCGAGTACAATGAGCAGTTCTTC. Translated: CAISETIDRGEYNEQFF.

This rearrangement joins TRBV19 to TRBJ1-5, with D tentatively TRBD1 (5 bases). Germline CDR1 reads LNHDA; CDR2 reads SQIVND (reference sequence). V shed 10 bases and J shed 2 bases, with 30 bases lying between them. CDR3 length equals 19 residues. The CDR3 protein is CATRDPGREKKRRNQPQHF. DNA of the CDR3: TGTGCCACCCGAGATCCGGGACGAGAAAAAAAGAGGCGCAATCAGCCCCAGCATTTT.

The V gene is TRBV9, the J gene TRBJ2-1, with 10 bases fitting TRBD2. This CDR3 is built from 16 residues. Germline values: CDR1 SGDLS, CDR2 YYNGEE. V was pared by 3 bases and J by 0 bases, with 3 bases of the junction left unmatched. CDR3 amino acids: CASSAASGSSYNEQFF. CDR3 bases: TGTGCCAGCAGCGCGGCTAGCGGGAGCTCCTACAATGAGCAGTTCTTC.

A note on this clone: In the same sample, other DNA sequences code for this CDR3. The chain links TRBV28 to TRBJ2-3; TRBD2 is a possible D gene (6 bases). Trimming cost V 2 bases and J 0 bases, with 6 bases left between them. The length of the CDR3 is 14 residues. Germline values: CDR1 MDHEN, CDR2 SYDVKM. The CDR3 coding sequence is TGTGCCAGCAGTTTAGGGACTAGCACAGATACGCAGTATTTT. Translation gives CASSLGTSTDTQYF.

The V call is TRBV19, the J call TRBJ1-5; D gene ambiguous. The V gene's germline CDR1 is LNHDA and CDR2 SQIVND (reference sequence). V lost 3 bases and J 7 bases, leaving 13 bases between the germline ends. This CDR3 is built from 14 residues. CDR3 sequence (DNA): TGTGCCAGTAGTATTAATGACCGAGGACAGCCCCAGCATTTT. The encoded protein is CASSINDRGQPQHF.

V and J are TRBV10-3 and TRBJ2-1, with 11 bases aligning to TRBD2. Germline V gives CDR1 ENHRY, CDR2 SYGVKD. This CDR3 comprises 16 residues. Trimming removed 5 bases from V and 7 bases from J; junction bases left unmatched: 10. CDR3 nucleotides: TGTGCCATCAGTCGGATAGCGGGAGGGCCCCATAATGAGCAGTTCTTC. Protein sequence: CAISRIAGGPHNEQFF.

The chain employs TRBV6-1 and TRBJ2-1, with TRBD2 as a possible D gene (7 bases). The germline V and J ends were trimmed by 3 bases and 4 bases, with 13 bases remaining between them. Germline V gene lookup returns CDR1 MNHNS and CDR2 SASEGT. The CDR3 covers 15 residues. The CDR3 bases are TGTGCCAGCAGTGAGACCAAGGGGGGGTACAATGAGCAGTTCTTC. Protein sequence: CASSETKGGYNEQFF.

CDR3 in DNA: TGTGCCAGTAGATTGGGGGCCTCGGGGGACTATGGCTACACCTTC. It translates to CASRLGASGDYGYTF. This sequence joins TRBV19 and TRBJ1-2, with D possibly TRBD1 on 6 matching bases. The CDR3 contains 15 residues. Trimming removed 6 bases from V and 3 bases from J, with 17 bases in between. The germline V gene has CDR1 LNHDA and CDR2 SQIVND (reference sequence).

This clone appeared a single time. The J gene is TRBJ2-3, the V gene TRBV6-5; 7 bases fit TRBD2. V lost 0 bases and J lost 3; bases outside the gene matches: 6. The CDR3 consists of 16 residues. Germline V gene lookup returns CDR1 MNHEY and CDR2 SVGAGI. Written as DNA, the CDR3 is TGTGCCAGCAGTTACTCGTGGGAGGGCAAAACAGATACGCAGTATTTT. Translated: CASSYSWEGKTDTQYF.

V and J are TRBV5-4 and TRBJ2-5; the D gene is possibly TRBD1 (5 bases). CDR1 SGHNT and CDR2 YYREEE come from the germline V gene (reference sequence). V lost 4 bases and J 3 bases, leaving 13 bases between the germline ends. The CDR3 has 14 residues. In DNA form, the CDR3 reads TGTGCCAGCAGCGGGTGGGGCAGGGAAGAGACCCAGTACTTC. Translation gives CASSGWGREETQYF.

V usage is TRBV9 and J usage is TRBJ1-2; 10 nucleotides line up with TRBD1. V lost 3 bases, J lost 3 bases, and 8 bases stayed unmatched. The CDR3 contains 16 residues. CDR1 is SGDLS and CDR2 is YYNGEE in the germline V gene. The CDR3 reads CASSGETGTGDYGYTF. The CDR3 coding sequence is TGTGCCAGCAGCGGAGAGACCGGGACAGGGGACTATGGCTACACCTTC.

The chain employs TRBV7-2 and TRBJ2-7, with TRBD1 matching over 12 bases. The V gene's germline CDR1 is SGHTA and CDR2 FQGNSA. This CDR3 is 15 amino acids long. Trimming removed 3 bases from V and 5 bases from J; junction bases left unmatched: 5. The chain's CDR3 is CASSLFGTGGHEQYF. The DNA for the CDR3 is TGTGCCAGCAGCTTGTTCGGGACAGGGGGCCACGAGCAGTACTTC.

The V and J genes are TRBV28 and TRBJ2-1, with 9 bases identical to TRBD2. V dropped 6 bases and J dropped 7; count of bases not matched to a gene: 4. This CDR3 is built from 13 residues. CDR1 is MDHEN, CDR2 SYDVKM, per germline. This chain's CDR3 is CASSQGLANEQFF. CDR3 DNA: TGTGCCAGCAGCCAGGGACTAGCAAATGAGCAGTTCTTC.

Points on this clone: Within the sample, other DNA sequences also encode this same CDR3. The chain employs TRBV10-3 and TRBJ2-1; TRBD2 matches at 7 bases. The CDR3 contains 15 residues. Germline V lookup: CDR1 ENHRY, CDR2 SYGVKD. V shed 2 bases and J 0 bases; nucleotides not matched to a gene: 1. The CDR3 DNA reads as TGTGCCATCAGTGAGGGCGGGAGCTCCTACAATGAGCAGTTCTTC. As protein: CAISEGGSSYNEQFF.

For this clone: This specimen includes other DNA sequences encoding the same CDR3. The V gene is TRBV9, the J gene TRBJ1-5; D is unclear. CDR1 is SGDLS, CDR2 YYNGEE, per germline. V gave up 1 base and J gave up 0 bases, with 8 bases separating them. This CDR3 comprises 15 residues. The CDR3 spells CASSVSPTSNQPQHF. CDR3 in DNA: TGTGCCAGCAGCGTATCCCCAACTAGCAATCAGCCCCAGCATTTT.

The rearrangement uses TRBV27 and TRBJ2-7; 7 nucleotides agree with TRBD2. Germline CDR1 is MNHEY and CDR2 is SMNVEV (reference sequence). J gave up 7 bases and V 5 bases, and 5 bases lay outside the gene matches. The CDR3 runs to 12 residues. CDR3 nucleotide sequence: TGTGCCAGCAGTCGCAGGGAGGGAGAGCAGTACTTC. Its protein is CASSRREGEQYF.

The rearrangement uses TRBV6-1 and TRBJ2-5; D is unclear. V was shortened by 9 bases and J by 5 bases, with 13 bases between the two germline ends. There are 12 residues in the CDR3. Germline CDR1 MNHNS, CDR2 SASEGT. The CDR3: CASNTVIETQYF. The DNA of the CDR3 is TGTGCCAGTAACACGGTGATCGAGACCCAGTACTTC.

The chain employs TRBV2 and TRBJ2-5, with TRBD1 identical over 7 bases. V was clipped by 8 bases and J by 3 bases; unmatched bases: 15. Germline V gene lookup returns CDR1 SNHLY and CDR2 FYNNEI. This CDR3 region has 16 residues. The CDR3 nucleotides are TGTGCCAGCCGCCTCCACCGGGACAGAAATGAAGAGACCCAGTACTTC. It translates to CASRLHRDRNEETQYF.

The CDR3 loop reads CAITAGPGANVLTF. DNA for the CDR3: TGTGCCATCACCGCGGGCCCTGGGGCCAACGTCCTGACTTTC. The chain joins TRBV10-3 to TRBJ2-6; possible D gene TRBD2, 5 bases. Germline-derived CDR1 and CDR2 are ENHRY and SYGVKD. The CDR3 totals 14 residues. V was clipped by 7 bases and J by 2 bases, with 9 bases between them.

About this clone itself: Other nucleotide sequences in the sample specify the same CDR3. The genes are TRBV27 and TRBJ1-3; no clear D gene. The CDR3 extends over 14 amino acids. Trimming took off 2 bases at V and 0 bases at J, with 5 bases between the two ends. Germline-derived CDR1 and CDR2 are MNHEY and SMNVEV (reference sequence). For the CDR3, the DNA is TGTGCCAGCAGTTTAAGTCTCTCTGGAAACACCATATATTTT. Its protein is CASSLSLSGNTIYF.